This is a list of T cell receptor beta chains from one sample in a study of radiotherapy plus CTLA-4 blockade in lung cancer. Assay: immunoSEQ multiplex PCR; the TCRdb copy retains only in-frame clones and omits some. The sample has approximately 48,000 clones; approximately 84% are singletons. Sequencing used peripheral blood, obtained from a patient treated with radiotherapy plus ipilimumab. The receptors stem from a human donor with non-small cell lung cancer whose response to radiotherapy plus ipilimumab could not be evaluated. Both conserved end residues are trimmed from each CDR3. Size is stated for part of the rows, as once, few or many counts, or as a class when the clone is expanded.

j_gene: TRBJ2-7; v_gene: TRBV2; abundance: few; CDR3aa: ASSEQSYEQY
j_gene: TRBJ1-1; v_gene: TRBV2; abundance: -; CDR3aa: ASTKRQENTEAF
j_gene: TRBJ1-2; v_gene: TRBV30; abundance: once; CDR3aa: AWKGGNYGYT
j_gene: TRBJ2-7; v_gene: TRBV5-6; abundance: -; CDR3aa: ASSFRQGYEQY
j_gene: TRBJ1-5; v_gene: TRBV28; abundance: -; CDR3aa: ASSLTGDRGQPQH
j_gene: TRBJ2-1; v_gene: TRBV18; abundance: -; CDR3aa: ASSPGTGRGHEQF
j_gene: TRBJ2-1; v_gene: TRBV28; abundance: -; CDR3aa: ASSRAGEGEQF
j_gene: TRBJ2-5; v_gene: TRBV7-2; abundance: once; CDR3aa: ASSTHGQGGETQY
j_gene: TRBJ2-7; v_gene: TRBV5-4; abundance: -; CDR3aa: ASSLDPLQASYEQY
j_gene: TRBJ1-1; v_gene: TRBV19; abundance: -; CDR3aa: ASRALNRGDTEAF
j_gene: TRBJ2-3; v_gene: TRBV29-1; abundance: -; CDR3aa: SAVDRLAGGTDTQY
j_gene: TRBJ1-2; v_gene: TRBV7-2; abundance: -; CDR3aa: ASSLSHRRAGDYT
j_gene: TRBJ1-5; v_gene: TRBV19; abundance: once; CDR3aa: ASSTTGLPDQPQH
j_gene: TRBJ2-1; v_gene: TRBV29-1; abundance: -; CDR3aa: SVVGTSGSKTTYNEQF
j_gene: TRBJ1-2; v_gene: TRBV2; abundance: -; CDR3aa: ASSESGLYGYT
j_gene: TRBJ1-2; v_gene: TRBV7-9; abundance: -; CDR3aa: ASIQGAGTENGYT
j_gene: TRBJ1-4; v_gene: TRBV28; abundance: -; CDR3aa: ASRGADDNNEKLF
j_gene: TRBJ2-1; v_gene: TRBV19; abundance: -; CDR3aa: ASSIGTDFYNEQF
j_gene: TRBJ2-7; v_gene: TRBV6-1; abundance: -; CDR3aa: ASSALRDSGYEQY
j_gene: TRBJ1-3; v_gene: TRBV19; abundance: -; CDR3aa: ASSVATVSRNTIY
j_gene: TRBJ2-3; v_gene: TRBV2; abundance: -; CDR3aa: ASSTGDSTSTDTQY
j_gene: TRBJ2-5; v_gene: TRBV2; abundance: -; CDR3aa: ASRKLAGEETQY
j_gene: TRBJ2-1; v_gene: TRBV7-3; abundance: -; CDR3aa: ASSLTSSDNEQF
j_gene: TRBJ2-1; v_gene: TRBV6-5; abundance: -; CDR3aa: ASSRGTSGSNEQF
j_gene: TRBJ1-2; v_gene: TRBV28; abundance: -; CDR3aa: ASSIESGTGRRYT
j_gene: TRBJ1-5; v_gene: TRBV28; abundance: -; CDR3aa: ASSGQGSFSNQPQH
j_gene: TRBJ2-3; v_gene: TRBV6-6; abundance: -; CDR3aa: ASSYSAQGARDTQY
j_gene: TRBJ1-5; v_gene: TRBV23-1; abundance: -; CDR3aa: ASSQIQTGRGDQPQH
j_gene: TRBJ1-4; v_gene: TRBV11-2; abundance: few; CDR3aa: ASSRGQGKLF
j_gene: TRBJ2-5; v_gene: TRBV6-1; abundance: -; CDR3aa: ASRLQETQY
j_gene: TRBJ2-7; v_gene: TRBV5-1; abundance: -; CDR3aa: ASSFTGAYEQY
j_gene: TRBJ1-1; v_gene: TRBV5-1; abundance: -; CDR3aa: ASSSGMRWDTEAF
j_gene: TRBJ2-2; v_gene: TRBV30; abundance: -; CDR3aa: AWNRDSSNTGELF
j_gene: TRBJ2-1; v_gene: TRBV7-2; abundance: -; CDR3aa: ASSLRGRRDNEQF
j_gene: TRBJ1-5; v_gene: TRBV28; abundance: -; CDR3aa: ASSKGQGVNQPQH
j_gene: TRBJ1-1; v_gene: TRBV30; abundance: few; CDR3aa: AWSWTGVTNTEAF
j_gene: TRBJ2-2; v_gene: TRBV6-4; abundance: -; CDR3aa: ASRGQTNTGELF
j_gene: TRBJ1-2; v_gene: TRBV11-2; abundance: -; CDR3aa: ASGPGHRNSYGYT
j_gene: TRBJ1-2; v_gene: TRBV19; abundance: -; CDR3aa: ASSFRVSNYGYT
j_gene: TRBJ1-2; v_gene: TRBV28; abundance: -; CDR3aa: ASSSLGTGFSNYGYT